This T cell receptor beta chain was recovered during a study of OX40 agonist ivuxolimab in advanced cancers. Background on the study: The drug used for patients, ivuxolimab, was an agonistic anti-OX40 (CD134) antibody. All patients had ivuxolimab intravenously every 2 weeks at 0.01 to 10 mg/kg. Two cutaneous melanoma patients and one hepatocellular carcinoma patient, three in all, had partial responses.

With respect to this clone: Its target is not known.

Data came from immunoSEQ multiplex PCR; TCRdb stores just in-frame clones and leaves some out. The sample holds tens of thousands of clones, about 85% seen once. Study observations and caveats: Partly responding patients at 0.1-3.0 mg/kg showed some of the smallest clonal expansion.

The CDR3 contains 13 residues. V was cut by 5 bases and J by 5 bases, with 12 bases left in between. Germline V gene lookup returns CDR1 LNHDA and CDR2 SQIVND (reference sequence). The sequences come from CD4+ or CD8+ T cells sorted from blood, collected in a trial of the OX40 agonist ivuxolimab. This sequence was found in an adult with an advanced solid tumor such as melanoma, head and neck, liver or kidney cancer. The rearrangement uses TRBV19 and TRBJ2-5, with D perhaps matching TRBD2 (6 bases). The CDR3 nucleotides read TGTGCCAGTAGTTCACTAGCCCGGGAGACCCAGTACTTC. This codes for CASSSLARETQYF. Full variable domain (remainder filled in from reference TRBV19 and TRBJ2-5): DGGITQSPKYLFRKEGQNVTLSCEQNLNHDAMYWYRQDPGQGLRLIYYSQIVNDFQKGDIAEGYSVSREKKESFPLTVTSAQKNPTAFYLCASSSLARETQYFGPGTRLLVL.